These 17 T cell receptor beta chains share one sample of origin, sequenced in a study of OX40 agonist ivuxolimab in advanced cancers. The data were produced by immunoSEQ multiplex PCR, yet TCRdb's version contains in-frame clones alone and is incomplete. The sample lists fewer than 100,000 clones, over 90% occurring once. The material sequenced was CD4+ or CD8+ T cells sorted from blood, taken in a trial of the OX40 agonist ivuxolimab. These receptors all come from an adult with an advanced solid tumor such as melanoma, head and neck, liver or kidney cancer.

The sample holds one count of this clone. The chain joins TRBV13 to TRBJ2-2, with D hard to call. Per the germline V gene, CDR1 is PRHDT and CDR2 is FYEKMQ (reference sequence). V shed 5 bases and J shed 2 bases, with 6 bases lying between them. The CDR3 has 13 residues. The CDR3 DNA reads as TGTGCCAGCAGCCTCTATAACACCGGGGAGCTGTTTTTT. It encodes CASSLYNTGELFF.

V and J are TRBV19 and TRBJ1-2, with 7 bases fitting TRBD1. The V gene end was trimmed by 7 bases and the J gene end by 3 bases; junction bases not matched to a gene: 8. Germline assignment: CDR1 LNHDA and CDR2 SQIVND (reference sequence). The CDR3 covers 14 residues. The CDR3 DNA is TGTGCCAGTACCGGTAGACAGGGCTACTATGGCTACACCTTC. Amino acid sequence: CASTGRQGYYGYTF.

The genes are TRBV4-1 and TRBJ2-5; 7 positions agree with TRBD1. The DNA end lines up better with TRBJ2-7; the J call may be wrong. Germline V lookup: CDR1 MGHRA, CDR2 YSYEKL. The length of the CDR3 is 17 residues. CDR3 DNA: TGCGCCAGCAGCCCCACTAACTTGCCGGGACAGCTTTACGAGCAGTACTTC. Translating it yields CASSPTNLPGQLYEQYF.

The chain combines TRBV10-2 with TRBJ2-3, with D uncertain. Trimming removed 3 bases from V and 9 bases from J, with 7 bases in between. The CDR3 is 11 residues long. Germline V CDR1 and CDR2: WSHSY, SAAADI. The chain's CDR3 is CASSDQATQYF. Here the CDR3 DNA reads TGCGCCAGCAGTGATCAGGCGACGCAGTATTTT.

The V gene is TRBV30, the J gene TRBJ1-1; unclear D gene. V lost 4 bases to trimming and J lost 1 base, with 10 bases between them. The length of the CDR3 is 13 residues. Germline V gene sequence: CDR1 GTSNPN, CDR2 SVGIG (reference sequence). This CDR3 is CAWTLQPNTEAFF. The CDR3 bases are TGTGCCTGGACGTTACAGCCGAACACTGAAGCTTTCTTT.

V usage is TRBV5-6 and J usage is TRBJ1-5; 8 bases match TRBD1. J lost 7 bases, V lost 3 bases, and 6 bases had no gene match. The CDR3 loop spans 14 amino acids. Per germline, CDR1 SGHDT and CDR2 YYEEEE. The DNA for the CDR3 is TGTGCCAGCAGCTATGGACAGGGCCCACAGCCCCAGCATTTT. This codes for CASSYGQGPQPQHF.

This sequence joins TRBV19 and TRBJ1-2, with 8 bases lining up with TRBD1. The CDR3 extends over 14 amino acids. The junction had 6 bases not matched to a gene; V was cut back by 5 bases and J by 4 bases. Germline V lookup: CDR1 LNHDA, CDR2 SQIVND (reference sequence). The CDR3 is CASSLSGGSYGYTF. In DNA form, the CDR3 reads TGTGCCAGTAGTCTCTCAGGGGGCAGCTATGGCTACACCTTC.

This rearrangement joins TRBV5-4 to TRBJ2-1; 7 bases are a match to TRBD2. In germline, CDR1 is SGHNT, CDR2 YYREEE (reference sequence). With V trimmed by 2 bases and J by 5 bases, 13 bases remained unmatched. The CDR3 has 17 amino acids. CDR3 amino acids: CASSFYFSGSSHNEQFF. DNA of the CDR3: TGTGCCAGCAGCTTCTATTTTAGCGGGTCGTCCCACAATGAGCAGTTCTTC.

This sequence joins TRBV10-2 and TRBJ2-1, with TRBD2 matching 10 bases. V shed 3 bases and J 7 bases; nucleotides not matched to a gene: 9. CDR3 length: 16 residues. The germline CDR1 and CDR2 sequences are WSHSY and SAAADI. The CDR3 DNA is TGCGCCAGCAGTGATGAGCGGGGGGGCCGGTTGAATGAGCAGTTCTTC. It translates to CASSDERGGRLNEQFF.

This clone showed up just once. This chain uses TRBV6-5 with TRBJ1-3; the D is unclear. Trimming removed 6 bases at V and 0 bases at J, with 12 bases between. This CDR3 is 15 amino acids long. Germline V gives CDR1 MNHEY, CDR2 SVGAGI. CDR3 DNA sequence: TGTGCCAGCAGCCGTGGACCTGCCTCTGGAAACACCATATATTTT. As protein: CASSRGPASGNTIYF.

J is TRBJ1-1 and V is TRBV30; D is ambiguous. This CDR3 spans 15 amino acids. V was shortened by 2 bases and J by 0 bases, with 13 bases between the two germline ends. Germline CDR1 is GTSNPN and CDR2 is SVGIG (reference sequence). DNA for the CDR3: TGTGCCTGGAGTCCCCAGGATGACATGAACACTGAAGCTTTCTTT. Residues: CAWSPQDDMNTEAFF.

The chain is built from TRBV15 and TRBJ2-1, with 14 bases matching TRBD2. The germline gives CDR1 LNHNV, CDR2 YYDKDF (reference sequence). With V trimmed by 0 bases and J by 15 bases, 4 bases remained unmatched. This CDR3 has 14 amino acids. CDR3 loop: CATSRETSGGAGFF. CDR3 sequence (DNA): TGTGCCACCAGCAGAGAGACTAGCGGGGGGGCCGGGTTCTTC.

The chain joins TRBV6-1 to TRBJ1-2; no definite D call. The CDR3 sequence is 11 residues long. Per the germline V gene, CDR1 is MNHNS and CDR2 is SASEGT. V dropped 7 bases and J dropped 5 bases, with 8 bases sitting between them. Written as DNA, the CDR3 is TGTGCCAGCAAAACTCCTTATGGCTACACCTTC. This translates into CASKTPYGYTF.

As regards this clone: The same CDR3 is also encoded by other DNA sequences in this sample. The V and J genes are TRBV27 and TRBJ1-1; no definite D call. Trimming shortened V by 3 bases and J by 2 bases, and 7 bases separated the two germline ends. From germline, CDR1 is MNHEY and CDR2 SMNVEV (reference sequence). The CDR3 has 13 amino acids. The CDR3 sequence is CASSFSLNTEAFF. CDR3 in DNA: TGTGCCAGCAGTTTCTCACTTAACACTGAAGCTTTCTTT.

The chain is built from TRBV7-9 and TRBJ1-2; D call uncertain. V shed 2 bases and J shed 7 bases, with 23 bases lying between them. The CDR3 runs 17 residues. CDR1 is SEHNR, CDR2 FQNEAQ, per germline (reference sequence). CDR3 DNA: TGTGCCAGCAGCTTACTTTTCAAGACGGGAGCGTCCGGTGGCTACACCTTC. Translating gives CASSLLFKTGASGGYTF.

In this sample, this clone turned up once. The chain combines TRBV4-3 with TRBJ1-5; 9 bases align to TRBD1. Germline V gives CDR1 LGHNA, CDR2 YSLEER. Unmatched junction bases numbered 8, after V lost 0 bases and J lost 5 bases. This CDR3 has 17 amino acids. The CDR3 is CASSQDRSGQGHQPQHF. In DNA form, the CDR3 reads TGCGCCAGCAGCCAAGATAGATCGGGACAGGGTCATCAGCCCCAGCATTTT.

The DNA for the CDR3 is TGTGCCAGCAGCAAAAATCAGGGCCGTGAATACGAGCAGTACTTC. Its protein is CASSKNQGREYEQYF. The chain employs TRBV21-1 and TRBJ2-7; the table names TRBD1, a call not compared with the DNA. TRBV21-1 is a listed pseudogene. The CDR3 is made up of 15 amino acids.